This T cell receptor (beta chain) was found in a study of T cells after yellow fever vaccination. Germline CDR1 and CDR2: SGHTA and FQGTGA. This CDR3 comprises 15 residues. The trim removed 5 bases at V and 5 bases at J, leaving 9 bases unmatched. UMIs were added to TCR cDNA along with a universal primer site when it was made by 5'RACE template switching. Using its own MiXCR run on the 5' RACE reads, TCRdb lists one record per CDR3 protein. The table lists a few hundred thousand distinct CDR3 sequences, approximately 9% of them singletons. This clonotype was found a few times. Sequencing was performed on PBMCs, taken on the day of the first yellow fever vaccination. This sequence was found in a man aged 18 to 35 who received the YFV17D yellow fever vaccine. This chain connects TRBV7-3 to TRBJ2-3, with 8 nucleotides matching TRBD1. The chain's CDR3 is CASSPKQGARDTQYF. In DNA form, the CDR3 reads TGTGCCAGCAGCCCAAAGCAGGGGGCGCGAGATACGCAGTATTTT.